This is a list of T cell receptor beta chains from one sample in a study of blood T cells in healthy people across ages. TCRdb used MiXCR to reprocess the 5' RACE reads, holding one entry per CDR3 protein. Of about 670,000 distinct CDR3 sequences in the sample, approximately 52% were seen once. Sequencing used blood. The receptor set was obtained from a woman older than 75 in good health. Both conserved end residues are part of each CDR3.

v_gene: TRBV6-1
j_gene: TRBJ2-5
CDR3aa: CASSLPQVPETQYF

v_gene: TRBV28
j_gene: TRBJ2-1
CDR3aa: CACSLGNGGTYNEQFF

v_gene: TRBV4-1
j_gene: TRBJ2-1
CDR3aa: CASSQPQGTQQFF

v_gene: TRBV18
j_gene: TRBJ2-1
CDR3aa: CASSLSTDYGFTFF

v_gene: TRBV6-5
j_gene: TRBJ2-7
CDR3aa: CASSSPGGMGYEQYF

v_gene: TRBV7-2
j_gene: TRBJ1-6
CDR3aa: CASSLTGIAYNSPLHF

v_gene: TRBV4-1
j_gene: TRBJ2-5
CDR3aa: CASSHGDAETQYF

v_gene: TRBV6-1
j_gene: TRBJ1-1
CDR3aa: CASSEGGGNTEAFF

v_gene: TRBV29-1
j_gene: TRBJ2-1
CDR3aa: CSVRTGTKNEQFF

v_gene: TRBV9
j_gene: TRBJ2-1
CDR3aa: CASSASTGSNEQFF

v_gene: TRBV4-1
j_gene: TRBJ1-5
CDR3aa: CASSQNTGTGRQPQHF

v_gene: TRBV29-1
j_gene: TRBJ1-1
CDR3aa: CSVALGGTEAFF

v_gene: TRBV5-4
j_gene: TRBJ2-1
CDR3aa: CASSLAGADEQFF

v_gene: TRBV7-6
j_gene: TRBJ2-3
CDR3aa: CASSEPWPGPWGGEGTDTQYF

v_gene: TRBV6-5
j_gene: TRBJ1-2
CDR3aa: CASSPGQFGFDGYTF

v_gene: TRBV5-1
j_gene: TRBJ2-1
CDR3aa: CASSLGLARGSYNEQFF

v_gene: TRBV29-1
j_gene: TRBJ1-1
CDR3aa: CSVGYGRGTEAFF

v_gene: TRBV2
j_gene: TRBJ1-6
CDR3aa: CASRTESSYNSPLHF

v_gene: TRBV9
j_gene: TRBJ2-4
CDR3aa: CASSVGGRANIQYF

v_gene: TRBV4-1
j_gene: TRBJ1-6
CDR3aa: CASSQVVAVRLDSPLHF

v_gene: TRBV11-2
j_gene: TRBJ2-5
CDR3aa: CASSFPPGELRETQYF

v_gene: TRBV7-9
j_gene: TRBJ2-1
CDR3aa: CASQYGDHEQFF

v_gene: TRBV5-1
j_gene: TRBJ2-1
CDR3aa: CASRPLAGGPGYNEQFF

v_gene: TRBV6-6
j_gene: TRBJ2-3
CDR3aa: CASSSRHRGGTDTQYF

v_gene: TRBV7-2
j_gene: TRBJ1-2
CDR3aa: CASSDRGGGGYTF

v_gene: TRBV10-3
j_gene: TRBJ2-3
CDR3aa: CAIRTGTSTDTQYF

v_gene: TRBV24-1
j_gene: TRBJ1-2
CDR3aa: CAALAGSNGYTF